The 14 T cell receptor beta chains below were found in one sample sequenced in a study of graft-versus-host responses after intestinal transplantation. The method was immunoSEQ multiplex PCR; TCRdb's version includes in-frame clones alone and lacks a portion of them. The sample consists of just under 85,000 clones, approximately 90% of them appearing once. These receptors have no known antigen. This material consisted of unstimulated CD8+ T cells sorted from spleen or lymph node cells, taken before transplant. Receptor source: a human donor who was the organ donor for an intestinal transplant.

The genes are TRBV9 and TRBJ1-5; D is ambiguous. This CDR3 is built from 14 residues. Trimming pared 4 bases from V and 0 bases from J, leaving 8 bases between. The germline V gene encodes CDR1 SGDLS and CDR2 YYNGEE. The CDR3 DNA sequence: TGTGCCAGCAGCCAAGATTATAGCAATCAGCCCCAGCATTTT. It translates to CASSQDYSNQPQHF.

To note about this clone: The junction shows a germline mismatch at one end, possibly a read error. The chain's CDR3 is CTSWGRSNTEAFF. The CDR3 region has the DNA TGCACCTCCTGGGGCAGATCGAACACTGAAGCTTTCTTT. The chain is built from TRBV6-1 and TRBJ1-1; D possibly corresponds to TRBD1 (5 bases). Germline V gene sequence: CDR1 MNHNS, CDR2 SASEGT. There are 13 residues in the CDR3.

Note on this clone: A read error is likely, as this CDR3 ends without the conserved phenylalanine or tryptophan. This chain joins TRBV19 and TRBJ2-7, with unresolved D. Germline V gene data show CDR1 as LNHDA and CDR2 as SQIVND (reference sequence). V was trimmed by 4 bases and J by 0 bases, leaving 7 bases between them. The CDR3 consists of 13 residues. The CDR3 sequence is CASSTDNSYEQYL. The DNA of the CDR3 is TGTGCCAGTAGTACTGACAACTCCTACGAGCAGTACCTC.

This sequence joins TRBV27 and TRBJ2-5; tentative D call: TRBD2 (6 bases). The CDR3 runs to 12 residues. V was shortened by 6 bases and J by 6 bases, with 11 bases between the two germline ends. Germline V gives CDR1 MNHEY, CDR2 SMNVEV (reference sequence). The CDR3 nucleotides read TGTGCCAGCAGGGGGGGTTTGAAGACCCAGTACTTC. Amino acid sequence: CASRGGLKTQYF.

The V call is TRBV21-1, the J call TRBJ2-5; TRBD2, as called in the table, went unchecked against the DNA. The tail of the sequence fits TRBJ2-7 better, so the J call may be wrong. TRBV21-1 is labeled a pseudogene. The CDR3 is 16 amino acids. The CDR3 coding sequence is TGTGCCAGCAGCAAAGAAGGGGGACTAACGACCTACGAGCAGTACTTC. Translation gives CASSKEGGLTTYEQYF.

The rearrangement joins TRBV2 to TRBJ2-1; possibly TRBD2 for D (6 bases). Trimming pared 4 bases from V and 6 bases from J, leaving 16 bases between. CDR1 is SNHLY, CDR2 FYNNEI, per germline. The CDR3 sequence is 15 residues long. The CDR3 loop is CASSVWGEALNEQFF. CDR3 coding DNA: TGTGCCAGCAGTGTCTGGGGGGAGGCCCTCAATGAGCAGTTCTTC.

The chain couples TRBV7-9 to TRBJ2-5; D is uncertain. The tail of the sequence fits TRBJ2-7 better, so the J call may be wrong. CDR1 and CDR2 from the germline V gene are SEHNR and FQNEAQ (reference sequence). CDR3 length: 16 residues. CDR3 in DNA: TGTGCCAGCAGCCCACCAGACCCGGGTCGAGACTACGAGCAGTACTTC. This gives the protein CASSPPDPGRDYEQYF.

The rearrangement joins TRBV4-1 to TRBJ1-1; D is undetermined. The CDR3 is made up of 14 amino acids. Germline-derived CDR1 and CDR2 are MGHRA and YSYEKL. V lost 3 bases, J lost 4 bases, and 12 bases lay in between. CDR3 in amino acids: CASSHESTGTEAFF. The CDR3 nucleotides are TGCGCCAGCAGCCACGAGAGTACGGGCACTGAAGCTTTCTTT.

The gene calls are TRBV11-3 and TRBJ1-2; the match to TRBD1 covers 9 bases. The CDR3 is 14 amino acids. V lost 3 bases and J lost 5; bases outside the gene matches: 4. CDR1 and CDR2 from the germline V gene are SGHNT and YENEEA. CDR3 sequence reads: CASSFTGGRYGYTF. In DNA, the CDR3 is TGTGCCAGCAGCTTTACAGGGGGCCGGTATGGCTACACCTTC.

The chain is built from TRBV9 and TRBJ2-7; 7 nucleotides match TRBD2. The CDR3 spans 15 residues. V was pared by 0 bases and J by 3 bases, with 6 bases of the junction left unmatched. Looked up from germline, CDR1 is SGDLS and CDR2 is YYNGEE. For the CDR3, the DNA is TGTGCCAGCAGCGTAGGTGATAGCGGGTACTACGAGCAGTACTTC. This codes for CASSVGDSGYYEQYF.

The rearrangement links TRBV7-9 to TRBJ1-4; the match to TRBD1 covers 8 bases. Germline CDR1 SEHNR, CDR2 FQNEAQ (reference sequence). The CDR3 totals 14 residues. V was clipped by 1 base and J by 8 bases; unmatched bases: 3. The CDR3 sequence: CASSLVGQGEKLFF. CDR3 bases: TGTGCCAGCAGCTTAGTCGGACAGGGAGAAAAACTGTTTTTT. The full variable domain, rest sourced from reference TRBV7-9 and TRBJ1-4, is DTGVSQNPRHKITKRGQNVTFRCDPISEHNRLYWYRQTLGQGPEFLTYFQNEAQLEKSRLLSDRFSAERPKGSFSTLEIQRTEQGDSAMYLCASSLVGQGEKLFFGSGTQLSVL.

This clone was seen only once. The chain employs TRBV7-3 and TRBJ2-7; D gene ambiguous. This CDR3 is 13 amino acids long. V was cut by 4 bases and J by 0 bases, with 7 bases left in between. Germline lookup yields CDR1 SGHTA and CDR2 FQGTGA. The CDR3 spells CASSSRRSYEQYF. DNA for the CDR3: TGTGCCAGCAGCTCCAGGCGCTCCTACGAGCAGTACTTC. Based on the CDR3 plus reference TRBV7-3 and TRBJ2-7, the full variable domain is GAGVSQTPSNKVTEKGKYVELRCDPISGHTALYWYRQSLGQGPEFLIYFQGTGAADDSGLPNDRFFAVRPEGSVSTLKIQRTERGDSAVYLCASSSRRSYEQYFGPGTRLTVT.

The chain employs TRBV10-1 and TRBJ2-7; 9 bases are shared with TRBD1. V shed 2 bases and J 3 bases; nucleotides not matched to a gene: 5. Germline V gene lookup returns CDR1 WNHNN and CDR2 SYGVQD (reference sequence). The CDR3 covers 15 residues. The CDR3 DNA reads TGCGCCAGCAGTGAGGCGGACAGGGGACTCTACGAGCAGTACTTC. It codes for CASSEADRGLYEQYF.

The chain links TRBV10-3 to TRBJ2-2; no definite D call. V dropped 5 bases and J dropped 9 bases, with 19 bases sitting between them. The CDR3 totals 15 residues. Looked up from germline, CDR1 is ENHRY and CDR2 is SYGVKD. In nucleotides, the CDR3 is TGTGCCATCAGTAAGAATAGGTGGACCGTACGGGAGCTGTTTTTT. As protein: CAISKNRWTVRELFF.